The TCR beta chain described here comes from a study of T cell repertoires in cytomegalovirus infection. This CDR3 is built from 16 residues. Looked up from germline, CDR1 is SGHVS and CDR2 is FNYEAQ. Trimming stripped 5 bases from V and 1 base from J, with 16 bases between. A word on this clonotype: Its antigen is unidentified.

In TCRdb, the reads were re-called with MiXCR into one record per CDR3 protein. The sample carries 550,000 to 850,000 distinct CDR3 sequences, 30% to 35% recorded once. This sample comprised cultured PBMCs, obtained from culture after CMV antigen stimulation. The clonotype was recovered from a human donor in good health (CMV status not recorded). Some clones in this sample may be carry-over from other donors' samples. This sequence joins TRBV7-6 and TRBJ2-3; the D gene is possibly TRBD1 (6 bases). The CDR3, as DNA: TGTGCCAGCAGCCCCACAGGGCTAGCCCGCACAGATACGCAGTATTTT. This sequence encodes CASSPTGLARTDTQYF.